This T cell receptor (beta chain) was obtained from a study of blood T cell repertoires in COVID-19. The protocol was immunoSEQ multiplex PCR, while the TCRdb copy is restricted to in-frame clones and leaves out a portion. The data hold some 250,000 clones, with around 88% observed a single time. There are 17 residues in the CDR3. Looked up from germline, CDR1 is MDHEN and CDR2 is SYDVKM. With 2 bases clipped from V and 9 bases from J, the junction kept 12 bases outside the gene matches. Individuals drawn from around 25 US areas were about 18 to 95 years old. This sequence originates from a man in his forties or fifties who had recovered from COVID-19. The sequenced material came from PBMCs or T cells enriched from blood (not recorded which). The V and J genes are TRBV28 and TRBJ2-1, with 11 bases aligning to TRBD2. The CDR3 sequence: CASSLGSALAGELEQFF. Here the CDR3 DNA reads TGTGCCAGCAGTTTAGGGTCGGCACTAGCGGGAGAGCTTGAGCAGTTCTTC.